This T cell receptor (beta chain) was sequenced during a study of T cells in Graves' hyperthyroidism and ophthalmopathy. This clonotype has a count of ten or more. The CDR3 runs 10 residues. Trimming stripped 5 bases from V and 6 bases from J, with 7 bases between. Germline assignment: CDR1 SQVTM and CDR2 ANQGSEA. Amplification of TCR beta CDR3 regions was performed using RNA transcripts as template. HTBI primers were the set used in a first-round RT-PCR of the TCR CDR3. TCRdb re-derived calls from the multiplex PCR reads in MiXCR, one entry per CDR3 protein. The data hold approximately 870,000 distinct CDR3 sequences, with 38% observed a single time. Graves' hyperthyroidism qualified as stable when ophthalmopathy did not progress within 18 months. The study enrolled patients aged 18 to 65 with newly diagnosed hyperthyroidism of under 2 months' duration. Uncontrolled infections, other autoimmune diseases, pregnancy or lactation led to exclusion of patients.

The chain employs TRBV29-1 and TRBJ1-1; D call uncertain. The sequence derives from a man between 18 and 29 years old with Graves' hyperthyroidism. Input material: blood. CDR3 DNA: TGCAGCGTTTCGACGGCTGAAGCTTTCTTT. Translated: CSVSTAEAFF.